These T cell receptor beta chains were read from a single sample in a study of identical twins. TCRdb re-derived calls from the 5' RACE reads in MiXCR, one entry per CDR3 protein. Of some 660,000 distinct CDR3 sequences listed, approximately 9% are singletons. The data were also submitted as part of a second study, on yellow fever vaccine responses in identical twins.

Sequencing was carried out using PBMCs. These receptors were obtained from a young woman in good health. Each CDR3 is given with its conserved first and last residue.

TRBV6-5,TRBJ1-4,CASSYRDRGQKLFF
TRBV7-9,TRBJ1-1,CASSARDRTEAFF
TRBV20-1,TRBJ2-7,CSASRVGSVAYEQYF
TRBV27,TRBJ2-7,CASSLYAHPPRGSYEQYF
TRBV3-1,TRBJ1-4,CASSLVRGRGSEKLFF
TRBV6-2/TRBV6-3,TRBJ2-2,CASSYASGRIGELFF
TRBV30,TRBJ2-2,CAWRLVGGTGELFF
TRBV10-3,TRBJ1-6,CAISETSYNSPLHF
TRBV3-1,TRBJ2-4,CASSQVSGREVNIQYF
TRBV2,TRBJ2-7,CASRGQGKYEQYF
TRBV14,TRBJ2-3,CASSQRLAGGHRTDTQYF
TRBV20-1,TRBJ1-1,CSARATVSTEAFF
TRBV19,TRBJ2-1,CASTIGAPLSYNEQFF
TRBV11-2,TRBJ2-7,CASSPPLGAFTEQYF
TRBV24-1,TRBJ2-1,CATSDLAGVPPGEQFF
TRBV7-9,TRBJ2-7,CASTQIGRAWDEQYF
TRBV6-2/TRBV6-3,TRBJ1-4,CASSLLHGTGVEKLFF
TRBV5-1,TRBJ2-2,CASSRTGYEDTGELFF